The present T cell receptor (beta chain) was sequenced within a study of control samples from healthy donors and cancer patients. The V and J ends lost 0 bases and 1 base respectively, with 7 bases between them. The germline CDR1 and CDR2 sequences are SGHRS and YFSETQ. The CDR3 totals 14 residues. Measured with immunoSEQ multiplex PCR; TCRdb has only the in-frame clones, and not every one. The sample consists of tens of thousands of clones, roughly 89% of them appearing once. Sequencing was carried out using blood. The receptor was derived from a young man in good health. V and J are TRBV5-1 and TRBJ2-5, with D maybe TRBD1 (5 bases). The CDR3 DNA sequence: TGCGCCAGCAGCTTGGAAGGGGCCCAAGAGACCCAGTACTTC. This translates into CASSLEGAQETQYF.